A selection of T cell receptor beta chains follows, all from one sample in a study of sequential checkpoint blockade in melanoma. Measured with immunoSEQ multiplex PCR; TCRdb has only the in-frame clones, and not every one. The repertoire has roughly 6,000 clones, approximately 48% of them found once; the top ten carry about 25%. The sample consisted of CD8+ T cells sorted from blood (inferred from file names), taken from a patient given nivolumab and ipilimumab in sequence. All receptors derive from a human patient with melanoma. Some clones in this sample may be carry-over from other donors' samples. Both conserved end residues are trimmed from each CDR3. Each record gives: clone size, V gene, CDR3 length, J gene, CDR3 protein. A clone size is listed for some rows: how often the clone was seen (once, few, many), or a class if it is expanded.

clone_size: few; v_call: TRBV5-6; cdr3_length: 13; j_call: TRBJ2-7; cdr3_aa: ASSLALAGALEQY
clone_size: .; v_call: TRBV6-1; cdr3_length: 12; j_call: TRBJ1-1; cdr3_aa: ASRKRGVVTEAF
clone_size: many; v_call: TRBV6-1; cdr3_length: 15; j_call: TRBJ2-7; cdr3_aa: ASSEAKGGTGLYEQY
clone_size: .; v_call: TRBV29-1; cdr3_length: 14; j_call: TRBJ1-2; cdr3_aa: SVDAGQGVLGYGYT
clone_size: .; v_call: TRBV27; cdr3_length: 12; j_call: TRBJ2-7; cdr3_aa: ASSLGARAYEQY
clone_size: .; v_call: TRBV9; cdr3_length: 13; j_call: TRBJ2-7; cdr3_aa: ASSVHADGDYEQY
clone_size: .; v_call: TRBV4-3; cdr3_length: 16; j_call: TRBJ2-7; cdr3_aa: ASSQERTGGQGTYEQY
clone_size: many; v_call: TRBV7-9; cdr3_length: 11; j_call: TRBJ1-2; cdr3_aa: ASSRGTAYGYT
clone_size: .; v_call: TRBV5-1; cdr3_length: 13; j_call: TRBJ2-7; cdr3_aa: ASSLVSGGSREQY
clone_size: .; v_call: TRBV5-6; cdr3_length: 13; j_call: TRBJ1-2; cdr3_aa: ASSLEAGAPGGYT
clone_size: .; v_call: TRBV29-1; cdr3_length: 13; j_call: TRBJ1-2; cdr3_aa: SVVGASGQGNGYT